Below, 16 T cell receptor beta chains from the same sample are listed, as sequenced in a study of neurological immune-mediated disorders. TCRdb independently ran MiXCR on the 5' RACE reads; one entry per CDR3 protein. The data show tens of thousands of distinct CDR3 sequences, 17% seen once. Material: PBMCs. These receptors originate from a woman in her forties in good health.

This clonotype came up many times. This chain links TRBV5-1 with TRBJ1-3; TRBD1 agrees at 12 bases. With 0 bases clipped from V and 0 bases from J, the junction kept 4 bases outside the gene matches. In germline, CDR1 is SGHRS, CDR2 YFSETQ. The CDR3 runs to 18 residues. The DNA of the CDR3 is TGCGCCAGCAGCTTGGTGGGACAGGGGGCGTCCTCTGGAAACACCATATATTTT. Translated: CASSLVGQGASSGNTIYF.

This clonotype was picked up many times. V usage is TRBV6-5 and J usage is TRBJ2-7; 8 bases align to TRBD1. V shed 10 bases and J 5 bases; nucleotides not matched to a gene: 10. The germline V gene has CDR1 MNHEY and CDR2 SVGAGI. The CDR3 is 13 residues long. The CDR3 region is CATRQQGVDEQYF. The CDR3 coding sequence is TGTGCCACCCGTCAACAGGGGGTAGACGAGCAGTACTTC.

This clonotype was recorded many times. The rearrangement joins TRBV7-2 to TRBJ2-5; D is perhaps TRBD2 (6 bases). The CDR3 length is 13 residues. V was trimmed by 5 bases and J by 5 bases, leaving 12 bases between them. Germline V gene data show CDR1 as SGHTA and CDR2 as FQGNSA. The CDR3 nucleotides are TGTGCCAGCAGCGGCGGGGCTTGGGAGACCCAGTACTTC. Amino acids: CASSGGAWETQYF.

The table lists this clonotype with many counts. CDR3 sequence reads: CATNDRNPYEQYV. CDR3 in DNA: TGTGCCACCAACGACAGGAATCCCTACGAGCAGTACGTC. The genes are TRBV15 and TRBJ2-7; a possible D gene is TRBD1 (6 bases). The V end lost 7 bases, the J end lost 2 bases, and 12 bases lay between the germline ends. Germline V lookup: CDR1 LNHNV, CDR2 YYDKDF (reference sequence). CDR3 size: 13 residues.

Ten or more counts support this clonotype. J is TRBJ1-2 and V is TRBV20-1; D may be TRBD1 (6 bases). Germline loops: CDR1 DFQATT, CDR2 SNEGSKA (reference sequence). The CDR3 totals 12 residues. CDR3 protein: CSVGGRGSGYTF. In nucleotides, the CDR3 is TGCAGCGTTGGGGGCCGGGGAAGCGGCTACACCTTC.

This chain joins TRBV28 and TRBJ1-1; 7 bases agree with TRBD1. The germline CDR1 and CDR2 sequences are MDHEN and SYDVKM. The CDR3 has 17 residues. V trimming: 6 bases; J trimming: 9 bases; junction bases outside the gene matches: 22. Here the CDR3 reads CASRRGRTGGILQKAFF. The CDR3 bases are TGTGCCAGCAGGCGAGGCAGGACAGGAGGGATTCTTCAGAAAGCTTTCTTT.

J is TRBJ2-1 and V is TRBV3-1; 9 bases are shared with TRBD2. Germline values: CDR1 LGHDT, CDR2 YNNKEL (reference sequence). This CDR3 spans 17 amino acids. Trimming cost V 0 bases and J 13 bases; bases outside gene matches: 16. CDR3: CASSQDGLLVGGGDQFF. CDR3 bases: TGTGCCAGCAGCCAAGATGGACTGCTGGTGGGCGGGGGGGATCAGTTCTTC.

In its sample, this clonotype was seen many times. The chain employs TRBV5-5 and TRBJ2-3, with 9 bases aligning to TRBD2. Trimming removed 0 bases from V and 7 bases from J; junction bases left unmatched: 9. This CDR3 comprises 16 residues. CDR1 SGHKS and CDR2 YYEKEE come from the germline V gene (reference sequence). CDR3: CASSLASGLASHTQYF. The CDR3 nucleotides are TGTGCCAGCAGCTTGGCCTCCGGACTAGCGAGTCATACGCAGTATTTT.

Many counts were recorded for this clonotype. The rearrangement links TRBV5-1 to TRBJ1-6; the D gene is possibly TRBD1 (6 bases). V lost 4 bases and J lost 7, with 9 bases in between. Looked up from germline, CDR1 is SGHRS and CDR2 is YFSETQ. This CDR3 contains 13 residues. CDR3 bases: TGCGCCAGCAGCCAAGGACAGAATTCACCCCTCCACTTT. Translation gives CASSQGQNSPLHF.

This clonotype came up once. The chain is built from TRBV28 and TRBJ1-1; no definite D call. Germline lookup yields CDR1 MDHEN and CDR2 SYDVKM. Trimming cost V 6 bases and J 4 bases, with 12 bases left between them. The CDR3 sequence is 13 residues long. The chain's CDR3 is CASRKGTRTEAFF. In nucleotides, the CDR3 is TGTGCCAGCAGAAAAGGAACCCGCACTGAAGCTTTCTTT.

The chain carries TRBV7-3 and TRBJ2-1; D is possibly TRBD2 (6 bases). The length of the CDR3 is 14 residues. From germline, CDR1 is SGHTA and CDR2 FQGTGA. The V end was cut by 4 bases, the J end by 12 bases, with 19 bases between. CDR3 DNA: TGTGCCAGCAGCTCTGGGGGGACTTCCTCCCGGCAGTTCTTC. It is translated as CASSSGGTSSRQFF.

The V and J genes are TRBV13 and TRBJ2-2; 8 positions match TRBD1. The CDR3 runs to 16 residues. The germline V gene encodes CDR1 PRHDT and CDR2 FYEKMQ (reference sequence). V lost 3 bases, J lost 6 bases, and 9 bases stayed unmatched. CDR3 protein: CASSLPTGGYAGELFF. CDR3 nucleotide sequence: TGTGCCAGCAGCTTGCCCACAGGGGGATATGCCGGGGAGCTGTTTTTT.

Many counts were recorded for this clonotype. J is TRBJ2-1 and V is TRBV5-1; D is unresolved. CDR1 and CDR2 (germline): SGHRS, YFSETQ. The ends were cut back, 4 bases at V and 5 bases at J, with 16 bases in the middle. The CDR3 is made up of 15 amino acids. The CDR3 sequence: CASSPTSRRDNEQFF. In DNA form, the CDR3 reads TGCGCCAGCAGCCCCACCTCTAGACGGGACAATGAGCAGTTCTTC.

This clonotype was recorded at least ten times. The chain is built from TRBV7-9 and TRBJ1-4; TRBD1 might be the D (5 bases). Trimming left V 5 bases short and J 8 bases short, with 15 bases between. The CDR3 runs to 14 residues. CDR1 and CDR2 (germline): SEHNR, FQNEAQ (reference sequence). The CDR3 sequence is CASSLVRGGEKLFF. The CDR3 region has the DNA TGTGCCAGCAGCCTAGTAAGGGGCGGGGAAAAACTGTTTTTT.

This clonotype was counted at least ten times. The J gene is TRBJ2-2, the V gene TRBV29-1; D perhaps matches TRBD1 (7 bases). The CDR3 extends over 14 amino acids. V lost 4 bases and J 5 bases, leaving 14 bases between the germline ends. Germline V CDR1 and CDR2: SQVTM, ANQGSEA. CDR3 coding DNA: TGCAGCGTTGGCCCCAGGGGGGCGACCGGGGAGCTGTTTTTT. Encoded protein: CSVGPRGATGELFF.

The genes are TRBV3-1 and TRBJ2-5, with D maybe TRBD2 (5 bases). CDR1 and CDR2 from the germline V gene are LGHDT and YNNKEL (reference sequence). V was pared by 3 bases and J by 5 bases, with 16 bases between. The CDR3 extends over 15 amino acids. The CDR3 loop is CASSHDGSREETQYF. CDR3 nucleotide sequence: TGTGCCAGCAGCCATGATGGGTCGAGGGAGGAGACCCAGTACTTC.